These 20 T cell receptor beta chains came from one sample sequenced in a study of blood T cell repertoires in COVID-19. Measured with immunoSEQ multiplex PCR; TCRdb has only the in-frame clones, and not every one. Among 280,000 or so clones listed, approximately 83% were seen once. Sequenced material: PBMCs or T cells enriched from blood (not recorded which). Every receptor here comes from a man aged 25-45 years who had recovered from COVID-19.

The chain is built from TRBV4-1 and TRBJ1-2; 8 bases are shared with TRBD1. The V gene end was trimmed by 3 bases and the J gene end by 1 base; junction bases not matched to a gene: 1. Germline values: CDR1 MGHRA, CDR2 YSYEKL. This CDR3 comprises 14 residues. CDR3 loop: CASSHGQGNYGYTF. The CDR3 region has the DNA TGCGCCAGCAGCCATGGACAGGGTAACTATGGCTACACCTTC.

The genes are TRBV12-3 or TRBV12-4 and TRBJ1-2; D is ambiguous. V lost 3 bases, J lost 0 bases, and 5 bases lay in between. The CDR3 has 13 residues. The CDR3 DNA is TGTGCCAGCAGTTTGGCAGCTAACTATGGCTACACCTTC. The encoded protein is CASSLAANYGYTF.

The rearrangement joins TRBV10-3 to TRBJ2-3, with 11 bases aligning to TRBD2. The CDR3 runs to 15 residues. From germline, CDR1 is ENHRY and CDR2 SYGVKD. The J segment lost 4 bases and the V segment lost 5 bases, leaving 5 bases of the junction unmatched. The CDR3, as DNA: TGTGCCATCAGTACCCAACTAGCGGGGGCAGATACGCAGTATTTT. It is translated as CAISTQLAGADTQYF.

The gene calls are TRBV29-1 and TRBJ1-2; TRBD1 is a possible D gene (6 bases). Trimming stripped 5 bases from V and 6 bases from J, with 10 bases between. The CDR3 contains 11 residues. Looked up from germline, CDR1 is SQVTM and CDR2 is ANQGSEA. CDR3 DNA: TGCAGCGTTTTCGACAGGAATGGCTACACCTTC. This gives the protein CSVFDRNGYTF.

Remarks on this clone: Other DNA sequences within the sample encode an identical CDR3. This chain joins TRBV5-1 and TRBJ1-2; no reliable D call. CDR3 length equals 15 residues. Germline CDR1 is SGHRS and CDR2 is YFSETQ. Trimming removed 0 bases from V and 3 bases from J, with 12 bases in between. CDR3 coding DNA: TGCGCCAGCAGCTTGGAGGCAGGAGGTTACTATGGCTACACCTTC. It specifies CASSLEAGGYYGYTF.

The J gene is TRBJ2-5, the V gene TRBV10-1, with 10 bases matching TRBD1. V lost 7 bases to trimming and J lost 5 bases; unmatched junction nucleotides: 7. Germline V gene lookup returns CDR1 WNHNN and CDR2 SYGVQD (reference sequence). This CDR3 comprises 14 residues. CDR3 DNA: TGCGCCAGCACCCGCCGGACAGGGGGGGAGACCCAGTACTTC. Translating it yields CASTRRTGGETQYF.

The J gene is TRBJ2-1, the V gene TRBV19, with D tentatively TRBD1 (6 bases). V lost 6 bases, J lost 4 bases, and 19 bases lay in between. This CDR3 spans 16 amino acids. Per the germline V gene, CDR1 is LNHDA and CDR2 is SQIVND (reference sequence). The CDR3 region has the DNA TGTGCCAGTAGGCCCAGGGGTGAAGTCGGATACAATGAGCAGTTCTTC. Translating it yields CASRPRGEVGYNEQFF.

This clone has a single count. The chain employs TRBV7-9 and TRBJ2-3, with D perhaps TRBD2 (6 bases). The CDR3 runs to 14 residues. Trimming shortened V by 4 bases and J by 1 base, and 9 bases separated the two germline ends. In germline, CDR1 is SEHNR, CDR2 FQNEAQ (reference sequence). CDR3 residues: CASSYQRGTDTQYF. DNA for the CDR3: TGTGCCAGCAGCTATCAGCGGGGCACAGATACGCAGTATTTT.

The chain links TRBV10-3 to TRBJ1-1, with a weak D call TRBD1 (5 bases). Germline CDR1 is ENHRY and CDR2 is SYGVKD. The CDR3 runs to 14 residues. Trimming cost V 7 bases and J 1 base, with 13 bases left between them. The CDR3 region is CAITGAGGNTEAFF. The DNA for the CDR3 is TGTGCCATCACTGGGGCCGGGGGGAACACTGAAGCTTTCTTT.

V is TRBV13 and J is TRBJ2-3, with TRBD2 matching 11 bases. In germline, CDR1 is PRHDT, CDR2 FYEKMQ (reference sequence). This CDR3 region has 16 residues. The junction had 9 bases not matched to a gene; V was cut back by 5 bases and J by 5 bases. As DNA, the CDR3 is TGTGCCAGCAGCCCGTCGACTAGCGGGGCGGGAGATACGCAGTATTTT. Amino acids: CASSPSTSGAGDTQYF.

This clone was detected only a few times. The chain couples TRBV5-4 to TRBJ1-2; 10 bases align to TRBD1. The CDR3 is 13 residues long. Trimming took 3 bases from V and 9 from J; bases not matched to a gene: 5. CDR1 and CDR2 (germline): SGHNT, YYREEE (reference sequence). The CDR3 region is CASSWDRGGSYTF. Here the CDR3 DNA reads TGTGCCAGCAGCTGGGACAGGGGAGGAAGCTACACCTTC.

The chain carries TRBV7-2 and TRBJ2-1, with 7 bases matching TRBD1. Germline values: CDR1 SGHTA, CDR2 FQGNSA. The CDR3 covers 15 residues. The V gene end was trimmed by 5 bases and the J gene end by 1 base; junction bases not matched to a gene: 5. CDR3 protein: CASSTEGASYNEQFF. The DNA of the CDR3 is TGTGCCAGCAGCACCGAGGGGGCTTCCTACAATGAGCAGTTCTTC.

The chain combines TRBV18 with TRBJ1-5, with D maybe TRBD1 (6 bases). The V gene lost 3 bases and the J gene lost 5 bases, with 8 bases spanning the gap. The CDR3 is 13 amino acids. Germline CDR1 is KGHSH and CDR2 is LQKENI. The CDR3 bases are TGTGCCAGCTCACCGGGGGCAGATCAGCCCCAGCATTTT. Its translation: CASSPGADQPQHF.

This clone has more than one count but fewer than ten. The CDR3 nucleotides are TGTGCCAGTAGTAGTACAGGGCCGTCCACCTTC. It yields the protein CASSSTGPSTF. The V gene is TRBV19, the J gene TRBJ1-2; D might be TRBD1 (6 bases). Germline V gene sequence: CDR1 LNHDA, CDR2 SQIVND (reference sequence). V dropped 4 bases and J dropped 13 bases, with 13 bases sitting between them. CDR3 length: 11 amino acids.

The chain couples TRBV6-6 to TRBJ2-3, with D perhaps matching TRBD1 (6 bases). Trimming stripped 8 bases from V and 9 bases from J, with 15 bases between. The germline gives CDR1 MNHNY, CDR2 SVGAGI (reference sequence). The CDR3 length is 12 residues. CDR3 coding DNA: TGTGCCAGCCTCATGGGGCAGGGGACGCAGTATTTT. Amino acids: CASLMGQGTQYF.

The gene calls are TRBV3-1 (or the pseudogene TRBV3-2) and TRBJ1-5, with 10 bases aligning to TRBD1. This CDR3 is 16 amino acids long. Losses at the gene ends were 3 bases for V and 2 bases for J; bases not matched to a gene: 4. Germline V gene lookup returns CDR1 LGHDT and CDR2 YNNKEL (reference sequence). This CDR3 is CASSHGTGDGNQPQHF. The CDR3 coding sequence is TGTGCCAGCAGCCACGGGACAGGGGATGGCAATCAGCCCCAGCATTTT.

This chain connects TRBV5-1 to TRBJ2-2; 8 bases line up with TRBD1. Trimming took 0 bases from V and 1 from J; bases not matched to a gene: 5. CDR3 size: 17 residues. Germline V CDR1 and CDR2: SGHRS, YFSETQ. CDR3 region: CASSLGRGTGNTGELFF. The CDR3 region has the DNA TGCGCCAGCAGCTTGGGCCGAGGGACAGGGAACACCGGGGAGCTGTTTTTT. The full variable domain, its missing parts supplied by reference TRBV5-1 and TRBJ2-2, is KAGVTQTPRYLIKTRGQQVTLSCSPISGHRSVSWYQQTPGQGLQFLFEYFSETQRNKGNFPGRFSGRQFSNSRSEMNVSTLELGDSALYLCASSLGRGTGNTGELFFGEGSRLTVL.

The chain recombines TRBV7-3 with TRBJ2-2; tentatively, D is TRBD1 (6 bases). The V and J ends lost 2 bases and 4 bases respectively, with 14 bases between them. Germline V lookup: CDR1 SGHTA, CDR2 FQGTGA. The CDR3 consists of 16 residues. CDR3: CASSLFRTVGTGELFF. The CDR3 DNA reads as TGTGCCAGCAGCTTATTTCGGACAGTGGGCACCGGGGAGCTGTTTTTT.

This chain joins TRBV25-1 and TRBJ1-6, with 7 bases lining up with TRBD1. This CDR3 has 15 residues. Trimming took 4 bases from V and 6 from J; bases not matched to a gene: 6. The germline CDR1 and CDR2 sequences are MGHDK and SYGVNS. CDR3 bases: TGTGCCAGCAGTGGCCGGGACAGCGGTAATTCACCCCTCCACTTT. Residues: CASSGRDSGNSPLHF.

This chain links TRBV19 with TRBJ1-1; D gene uncertain. The CDR3 is made up of 12 amino acids. Germline CDR1 and CDR2: LNHDA and SQIVND (reference sequence). Trimming took off 3 bases at V and 9 bases at J, with 11 bases between the two ends. CDR3 nucleotides: TGTGCCAGTAGTATCGGGAGCACCCAAGCTTTCTTT. Its protein product is CASSIGSTQAFF.